These 14 T cell receptor beta chains were all obtained from the same sample, sequenced in a study of T cell repertoires in cytomegalovirus infection (dated by TCRdb to about 2019). The antigens these receptors bind are not known. The sequencing machine was an Illumina HiSeq 1500. TCRdb ran its own pipeline on the public reads, namely fastp trimming at Q25 and MiXCR clone calling, and kept in-frame beta chains. When rows share a CDR3 protein, they turn into one entry using the most common DNA and genes. The sample yields some 920,000 distinct CDR3 sequences; around a third were counted once. Over 11% of the sample is held by the ten biggest clonotypes. The treatment or condition label, as the study defines it: in vitro stimulation with specific CMV peptide epitopes to enrich CMV-specific T cells. Sample: cultured CD8+ T cells from PBMCs, taken from culture after CMV antigen stimulation. These receptors originate from a human donor in good health (CMV status not recorded). Some clones in this sample may be carry-over from other donors' samples.

The chain recombines TRBV6-2 or TRBV6-3 with TRBJ2-2, with 7 bases fitting TRBD1. The V gene's germline CDR1 is MNHEY and CDR2 SVGEGT. The CDR3 runs to 16 residues. The V and J ends lost 2 bases and 4 bases, in that order; junction bases with no gene match: 7. CDR3 sequence reads: CASSYPYRGATGELFF. The CDR3 nucleotides read TGTGCCAGCAGTTACCCTTACAGGGGAGCCACCGGGGAGCTGTTTTTT.

In its sample, this clonotype was seen a few times. This sequence joins TRBV5-1 and TRBJ2-7; D remains unclear. The CDR3 is 17 residues long. Trimming left V 1 base short and J 2 bases short, with 19 bases between. Germline V gives CDR1 SGHRS, CDR2 YFSETQ. The CDR3 DNA reads as TGCGCCAGCAGCTTGTTTACTGCGTCAGGAAGCCCCTACGAGCAGTACTTC. Translation gives CASSLFTASGSPYEQYF.

V and J are TRBV19 and TRBJ1-5; no definite D call. Germline lookup yields CDR1 LNHDA and CDR2 SQIVND (reference sequence). The CDR3 runs to 16 residues. The germline V and J ends were trimmed by 3 bases and 2 bases, with 14 bases remaining between them. CDR3 in DNA: TGTGCCAGTAGTATCCGGCAGGAGAACCGCAATCAGCCCCAGCATTTT. This gives the protein CASSIRQENRNQPQHF. Full variable domain (missing parts from reference TRBV19 and TRBJ1-5): DGGITQSPKYLFRKEGQNVTLSCEQNLNHDAMYWYRQDPGQGLRLIYYSQIVNDFQKGDIAEGYSVSREKKESFPLTVTSAQKNPTAFYLCASSIRQENRNQPQHFGDGTRLSIL.

This clonotype turned up a few times. Being one base from a much bigger clone, this may be a read error. This chain connects TRBV7-9 to TRBJ2-1; no clear D gene. The germline CDR1 and CDR2 sequences are SEHNR and FQNEAQ (reference sequence). The CDR3 totals 11 residues. Trimming shortened V by 8 bases and J by 0 bases, and 2 bases separated the two germline ends. In nucleotides, the CDR3 is TGTGCCAGCCCCTCCTACAATGAGCAGTTCTTC. Residues: CASPSYNEQFF.

This clonotype came up many times. For the CDR3, the DNA is TGTGCCAGCAGAGAGGGAGGGGGGGGCTACAATGAGCAGTTCTTC. It is translated as CASREGGGGYNEQFF. The chain has TRBV7-2 and TRBJ2-1; a possible D gene is TRBD2 (7 bases). The CDR3 runs 15 residues. Per germline, CDR1 SGHTA and CDR2 FQGNSA. V lost 6 bases, J lost 3 bases, and 15 bases lay in between.

This clonotype was found a few times. The chain uses TRBV4-2 and TRBJ2-3, with 10 bases lining up with TRBD1. Trimming cost V 4 bases and J 14 bases; bases outside gene matches: 6. Germline V gene sequence: CDR1 LGHNA, CDR2 YNFKEQ. This CDR3 has 12 amino acids. The CDR3 sequence is CASSPRQGARYF. As DNA, the CDR3 is TGTGCCAGCAGCCCCAGACAGGGGGCGAGGTATTTT.

The V call is TRBV20-1, the J call TRBJ2-2, with D perhaps TRBD1 (6 bases). Deletions cut 6 bases from V and 4 bases from J, with 15 bases between. CDR3 size: 14 residues. Germline CDR1 is DFQATT and CDR2 is SNEGSKA (reference sequence). The CDR3 nucleotides read TGCAGTGCCCCGACAGGCCGACTCACCGGGGAGCTGTTTTTT. The encoded protein is CSAPTGRLTGELFF.

The chain couples TRBV14 to TRBJ1-1, with TRBD1 matching 7 bases. There are 17 residues in the CDR3. V shed 1 base, J shed 5 bases, and the junction held 13 bases outside the gene matches. Germline V CDR1 and CDR2: SGHDN, FVKESK. The CDR3, as DNA: TGTGCCAGCAGCCAAGGGAGACTAGGGGGCGCCGGGACTGAAGCTTTCTTT. This translates into CASSQGRLGGAGTEAFF.

The sample holds a few counts of this clonotype. The V call is TRBV15, the J call TRBJ2-3; 8 nucleotides match TRBD1. This CDR3 is 19 amino acids long. V lost 5 bases, J lost 0 bases, and 16 bases stayed unmatched. Germline CDR1 and CDR2: LNHNV and YYDKDF (reference sequence). The CDR3 nucleotides read TGTGCCACCAGCGTCACAGGGGGTTGGACCCAAACTAGCACAGATACGCAGTATTTT. It encodes CATSVTGGWTQTSTDTQYF.

In its sample, this clonotype was seen many times. The chain links TRBV10-2 to TRBJ1-1, with TRBD1 as a possible D gene (6 bases). Germline CDR1 WSHSY, CDR2 SAAADI. The CDR3 runs 17 residues. V gave up 4 bases and J gave up 4 bases, with 22 bases separating them. DNA for the CDR3: TGCGCCAGCAGTGTGCCCAGGGGCCCGGGATTCGTCACTGAAGCTTTCTTT. This translates into CASSVPRGPGFVTEAFF.

This clonotype was found many times. V gene TRBV7-2 combines with J gene TRBJ2-3; 9 positions match TRBD2. V gave up 0 bases and J gave up 3 bases; unmatched junction bases: 1. The CDR3 runs to 15 residues. Germline CDR1 reads SGHTA; CDR2 reads FQGNSA. The CDR3 is CASSLALAGTDTQYF. DNA of the CDR3: TGTGCCAGCAGCTTAGCCCTAGCGGGGACAGATACGCAGTATTTT. The variable domain in full, with the rest retrieved from reference TRBV7-2 and TRBJ2-3, is GAGVSQSPSNKVTEKGKDVELRCDPISGHTALYWYRQSLGQGLEFLIYFQGNSAPDKSGLPSDRFSAERTGGSVSTLTIQRTQQEDSAVYLCASSLALAGTDTQYFGPGTRLTVL.

This chain joins TRBV7-3 and TRBJ1-1; 7 bases are shared with TRBD1. The CDR3 consists of 13 residues. The V gene end was trimmed by 5 bases and the J gene end by 5 bases; junction bases not matched to a gene: 5. Germline CDR1 and CDR2: SGHTA and FQGTGA. The CDR3 coding sequence is TGTGCCAGCAGCATTGACAGGGTAACTGAAGCTTTCTTT. It encodes CASSIDRVTEAFF.

This clonotype was observed at least ten times. This sequence joins TRBV5-5 and TRBJ1-5; D remains unclear. The CDR3 consists of 13 residues. Germline CDR1 reads SGHKS; CDR2 reads YYEKEE (reference sequence). Trimming pared 0 bases from V and 3 bases from J, leaving 4 bases between. Here the CDR3 DNA reads TGTGCCAGCAGCTTGGATGTCAATCAGCCCCAGCATTTT. This encodes CASSLDVNQPQHF.

The V call is TRBV6-1, the J call TRBJ2-7; 9 bases line up with TRBD1. The CDR3 is 16 amino acids. Germline CDR1 MNHNS, CDR2 SASEGT. With V trimmed by 6 bases and J by 2 bases, 11 bases remained unmatched. The CDR3 DNA follows: TGTGCCAGCAGGCCCGGGACAGGGTTAGTTACCTACGAGCAGTACGTC. Protein: CASRPGTGLVTYEQYV.